These T cell receptor beta chains were read from a single sample in a study of T cell responses to AZD1222 COVID-19 vaccine. Sequencing used immunoSEQ multiplex PCR; TCRdb keeps in-frame clones, though not all of them. This table holds 95,000 to 100,000 clones, roughly 87% found once. The source material was peripheral blood, sampled on day 0 of AZD1222 vaccination. These receptors all stem from an adult in good health. Each CDR3 is given with its conserved first and last residue. D genes are given only for firm matches. Some rows have no size entry. The others give once, few or many, or a class for an expanded clone.

abundance	d_gene	v_gene	j_gene	CDR3nt	CDR3aa
-	-	TRBV7-2	TRBJ1-6	TGTGCCAGCAGCACTCCGGGCTCCTATAATTCACCCCTCCACTTT	CASSTPGSYNSPLHF
-	TRBD1	TRBV29-1	TRBJ2-3	TGCAGCGTTCAGACAGGGAGCACAGATACGCAGTATTTT	CSVQTGSTDTQYF
-	-	TRBV28	TRBJ2-1	TGTGCCAGCAGTTTGGACACGAGCTCCTACAATGAGCAGTTCTTC	CASSLDTSSYNEQFF
-	TRBD2	TRBV27	TRBJ2-7	TGTGCCAGCAGTTCTTTGGGGCGGGAGAAGGGGTACGAGCAGTACTTC	CASSSLGREKGYEQYF
few	TRBD2	TRBV7-2	TRBJ2-7	TGTGCCAGCAGCCCCTACCACGCTAGCGGGTCGTACGAGCAGTACTTC	CASSPYHASGSYEQYF
-	-	TRBV6-1	TRBJ2-5	TGTGCCAGCAGTGAAGCGGACGGGAGAGAGACCCAGTACTTC	CASSEADGRETQYF
-	-	TRBV7-8	TRBJ2-2	TGTGCCAGCAGCTTTATAGGGGCAGGCCCCGGGGAGCTGTTTTTT	CASSFIGAGPGELFF
once	TRBD1	TRBV3-1/TRBV3-2	TRBJ2-7	TGTGCCAGCAGCCGCGCACGAAGGACAGGTAGAACCTACGAGCAGTACTTC	CASSRARRTGRTYEQYF
few	TRBD1	TRBV28	TRBJ1-4	TGTGCCAGCAGGTCCCGACAGGGGGTGGAAAAACTGTTTTTT	CASRSRQGVEKLFF
-	-	TRBV21-1	TRBJ2-7	TGTGCCAGCAGCAAGGACAGCTACGAGCAGTACTTC	CASSKDSYEQYF
-	-	TRBV18	TRBJ2-7	TGTGCCAGCTCACCCTTTGGGGCGGGGACCTACGAGCAGTACTTC	CASSPFGAGTYEQYF
-	-	TRBV25-1	TRBJ1-1	TGTGCCAGCAGTGTCACAGGGTTGGGTGAAGCTTTCTTT	CASSVTGLGEAFF
-	-	TRBV2	TRBJ2-1	TGTGCCAGCAGTGAAGCGCTTCGGGGGACGCCCGAGCAGTTCTTC	CASSEALRGTPEQFF
-	TRBD2	TRBV3-1/TRBV3-2	TRBJ2-1	TGTGCCAGCAGCCAAGATGTGGCGACTAGCGTCCTCTTC	CASSQDVATSVLF
-	-	TRBV10-1	TRBJ2-3	TGCGCCAGCAGCCCCGGGACATCAGTCACAGATACGCAGTATTTT	CASSPGTSVTDTQYF
-	-	TRBV3-1/TRBV3-2	TRBJ1-4	TGTGCCAGCAGCCAATCTAGAGGGGGGCGCGGTGAAAAACTGTTTTTT	CASSQSRGGRGEKLFF
-	-	TRBV6-5	TRBJ1-1	TGTGCCAGCAGGCCTCAGGGGAGGGTTACTGAAGCTTTCTTT	CASRPQGRVTEAFF